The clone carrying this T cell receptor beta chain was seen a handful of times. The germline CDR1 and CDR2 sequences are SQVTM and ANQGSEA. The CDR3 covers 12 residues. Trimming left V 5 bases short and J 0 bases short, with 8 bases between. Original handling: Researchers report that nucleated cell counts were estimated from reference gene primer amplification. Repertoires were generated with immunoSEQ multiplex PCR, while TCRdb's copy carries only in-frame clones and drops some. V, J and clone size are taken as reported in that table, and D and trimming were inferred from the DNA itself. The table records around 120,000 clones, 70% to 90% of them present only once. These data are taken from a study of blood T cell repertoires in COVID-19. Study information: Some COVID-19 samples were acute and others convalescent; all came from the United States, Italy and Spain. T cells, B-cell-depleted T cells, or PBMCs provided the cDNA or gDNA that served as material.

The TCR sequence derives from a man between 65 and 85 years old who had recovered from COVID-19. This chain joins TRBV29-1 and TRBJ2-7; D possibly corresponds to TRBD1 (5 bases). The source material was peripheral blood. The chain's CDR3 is CSVSGYSYEQYF. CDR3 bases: TGCAGCGTTTCAGGGTACTCCTACGAGCAGTACTTC.